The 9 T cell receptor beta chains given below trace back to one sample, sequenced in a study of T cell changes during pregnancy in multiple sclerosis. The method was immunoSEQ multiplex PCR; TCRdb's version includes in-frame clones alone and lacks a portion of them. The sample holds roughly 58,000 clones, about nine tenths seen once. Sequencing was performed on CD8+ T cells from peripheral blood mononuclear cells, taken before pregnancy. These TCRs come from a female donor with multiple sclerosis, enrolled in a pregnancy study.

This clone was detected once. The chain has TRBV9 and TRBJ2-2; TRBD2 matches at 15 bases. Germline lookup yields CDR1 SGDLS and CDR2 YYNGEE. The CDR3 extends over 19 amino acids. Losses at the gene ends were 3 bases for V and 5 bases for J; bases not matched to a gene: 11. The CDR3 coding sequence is TGTGCCAGCAGCGCTACCGGGACTAGCGGGGGGCGTCTAACCGGGGAGCTGTTTTTT. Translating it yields CASSATGTSGGRLTGELFF.

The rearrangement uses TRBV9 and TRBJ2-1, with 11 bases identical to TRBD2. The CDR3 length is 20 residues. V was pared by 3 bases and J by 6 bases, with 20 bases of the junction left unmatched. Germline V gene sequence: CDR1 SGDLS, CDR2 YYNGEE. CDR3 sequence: CASSGGSGQSLAGGPNEQFF. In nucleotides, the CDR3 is TGTGCCAGCAGCGGCGGTTCGGGACAGAGCTTAGCGGGGGGGCCCAATGAGCAGTTCTTC.

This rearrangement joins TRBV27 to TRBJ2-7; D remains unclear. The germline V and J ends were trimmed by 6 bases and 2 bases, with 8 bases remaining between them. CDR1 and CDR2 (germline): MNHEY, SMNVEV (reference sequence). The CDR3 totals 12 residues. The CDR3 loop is CASSPDTYEQYF. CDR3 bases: TGTGCCAGCAGCCCCGACACCTACGAGCAGTACTTC.

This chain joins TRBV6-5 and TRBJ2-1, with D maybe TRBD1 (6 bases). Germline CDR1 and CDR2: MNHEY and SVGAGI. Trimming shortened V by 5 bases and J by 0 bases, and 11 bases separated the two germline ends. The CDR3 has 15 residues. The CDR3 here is CASSMDSLSYNEQFF. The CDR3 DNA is TGTGCCAGCAGTATGGACAGCCTCTCCTACAATGAGCAGTTCTTC.

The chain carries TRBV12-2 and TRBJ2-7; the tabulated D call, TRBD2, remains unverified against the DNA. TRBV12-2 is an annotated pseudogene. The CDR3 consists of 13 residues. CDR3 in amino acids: CARPNRGVYEQYF. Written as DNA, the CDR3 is TGTGCACGGCCAAATCGGGGGGTCTACGAGCAGTACTTC.

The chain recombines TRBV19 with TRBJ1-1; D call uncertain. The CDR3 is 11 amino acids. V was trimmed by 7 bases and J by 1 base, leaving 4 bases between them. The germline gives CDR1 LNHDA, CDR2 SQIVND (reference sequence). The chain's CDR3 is CASIKNTEAFF. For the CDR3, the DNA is TGTGCCAGTATAAAGAACACTGAAGCTTTCTTT.

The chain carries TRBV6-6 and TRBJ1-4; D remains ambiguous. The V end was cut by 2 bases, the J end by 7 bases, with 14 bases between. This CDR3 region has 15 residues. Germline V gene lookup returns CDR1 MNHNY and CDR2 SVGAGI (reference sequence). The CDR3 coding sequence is TGTGCCAGCAGTTACGTGGCCAGATCTGGTGAAAAACTGTTTTTT. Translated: CASSYVARSGEKLFF.

CDR3 nucleotide sequence: TGTGCCAGCAGTGATCGTACTAGCGGAACCTACGAGCAGTACTTC. This translates into CASSDRTSGTYEQYF. J is TRBJ2-5 and V is TRBV25-1; TRBD2 matches at 8 bases. The assigned J gene may be wrong: the sequence end matches TRBJ2-7 better. Germline CDR1 is MGHDK and CDR2 is SYGVNS. CDR3 length: 15 residues.

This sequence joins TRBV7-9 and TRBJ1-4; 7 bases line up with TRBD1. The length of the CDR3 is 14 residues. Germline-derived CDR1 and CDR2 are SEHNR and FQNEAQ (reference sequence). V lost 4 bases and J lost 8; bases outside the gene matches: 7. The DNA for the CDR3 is TGTGCCAGCAGCTCTGACAGGGAATTAGAAAAACTGTTTTTT. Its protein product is CASSSDRELEKLFF. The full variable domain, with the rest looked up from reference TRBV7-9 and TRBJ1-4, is DTGVSQNPRHKITKRGQNVTFRCDPISEHNRLYWYRQTLGQGPEFLTYFQNEAQLEKSRLLSDRFSAERPKGSFSTLEIQRTEQGDSAMYLCASSSDRELEKLFFGSGTQLSVL.